Shown below are 26 T cell receptor beta chains from a single sample sequenced in a study of blood T cell repertoires in COVID-19. Sequenced by immunoSEQ multiplex PCR; TCRdb stores in-frame clones only, minus some. The table has more than 200,000 clones, over 65% seen once. The sample consisted of peripheral blood. The receptors shown here come from a woman in her 70s with active or convalescent COVID-19.

In this sample, this clone turned up once. The chain joins TRBV19 to TRBJ2-1; unclear D gene. The CDR3 is 18 amino acids. The germline CDR1 and CDR2 sequences are LNHDA and SQIVND (reference sequence). V lost 0 bases and J lost 2, with 17 bases in between. CDR3 DNA: TGTGCCAGTAGTATAGATGGTCAGACACTCGCTGCCTACAATGAGCAGTTCTTC. Translation: CASSIDGQTLAAYNEQFF.

This clone was observed once. The genes are TRBV25-1 and TRBJ1-6; 8 nucleotides align to TRBD1. From germline, CDR1 is MGHDK and CDR2 SYGVNS. The J segment lost 7 bases and the V segment lost 6 bases, leaving 8 bases of the junction unmatched. CDR3 length equals 15 residues. The CDR3 is CASSSGQGNNSPLHF. The DNA of the CDR3 is TGTGCCAGCAGCTCAGGACAGGGTAACAATTCACCCCTCCACTTT. The variable domain in full, with the rest retrieved from reference TRBV25-1 and TRBJ1-6, is EADIYQTPRYLVIGTGKKITLECSQTMGHDKMYWYQQDPGMELHLIHYSYGVNSTEKGDLSSESTVSRIRTEHFPLTLESARPSHTSQYLCASSSGQGNNSPLHFGNGTRLTVT.

J is TRBJ2-3 and V is TRBV9; tentatively, D is TRBD2 (6 bases). Per the germline V gene, CDR1 is SGDLS and CDR2 is YYNGEE. This CDR3 has 16 residues. Trimming removed 3 bases from V and 0 bases from J, with 14 bases in between. CDR3 sequence: CASSGFGGTSTDTQYF. CDR3 nucleotides: TGTGCCAGCAGCGGTTTCGGGGGAACTAGCACAGATACGCAGTATTTT.

The chain joins TRBV18 to TRBJ1-5; a weak D match, TRBD1 (5 bases). CDR1 and CDR2 (germline): KGHSH, LQKENI. The V and J ends lost 3 bases and 7 bases respectively, with 10 bases between them. The CDR3 spans 13 residues. Written as DNA, the CDR3 is TGTGCCAGCTCACCCGGACGACAGCAGCCCCAGCATTTT. Translation: CASSPGRQQPQHF.

The gene calls are TRBV19 and TRBJ2-1, with D possibly TRBD1 on 5 matching bases. This CDR3 comprises 16 residues. The germline V gene encodes CDR1 LNHDA and CDR2 SQIVND (reference sequence). Trimming took off 2 bases at V and 6 bases at J, with 17 bases between the two ends. Here the CDR3 reads CASSIIPGKGRNEQFF. Here the CDR3 DNA reads TGTGCCAGTAGTATAATCCCAGGGAAGGGGCGCAATGAGCAGTTCTTC.

The V and J genes are TRBV28 and TRBJ1-5; 7 nucleotides align to TRBD1. Germline trimming cut 5 bases from V and 2 bases from J; bases unmatched to any gene: 3. This CDR3 is built from 14 residues. The V gene's germline CDR1 is MDHEN and CDR2 SYDVKM. This CDR3 is CASSGGQRNQPQHF. The CDR3 bases are TGTGCCAGCAGTGGGGGACAGCGCAATCAGCCCCAGCATTTT.

The chain recombines TRBV6-2 or TRBV6-3 with TRBJ1-5; TRBD1 agrees at 8 bases. CDR1 and CDR2 from the germline V gene are MNHEY and SVGEGT. CDR3 length: 14 amino acids. J was trimmed by 7 bases and V by 6 bases; bases with no gene match: 8. CDR3 sequence: CASSSTGAGQPQHF. The DNA of the CDR3 is TGTGCCAGCAGCTCGACAGGGGCGGGACAGCCCCAGCATTTT.

This chain uses TRBV3-1 (or the pseudogene TRBV3-2) with TRBJ2-4; 11 nucleotides agree with TRBD1. Germline CDR1 is LGHDT and CDR2 is YNNKEL (reference sequence). V trimming: 4 bases; J trimming: 9 bases; junction bases outside the gene matches: 2. The CDR3 length is 13 residues. CDR3 loop: CASSLGTGGIQYF. Written as DNA, the CDR3 is TGTGCCAGCAGCCTCGGGACAGGGGGCATTCAGTACTTC.

This clone was observed a single time. The chain combines TRBV5-1 with TRBJ2-3; D remains ambiguous. The CDR3 totals 14 residues. Germline V gene sequence: CDR1 SGHRS, CDR2 YFSETQ. Deletions cut 3 bases from V and 6 bases from J, with 14 bases between. CDR3 region: CASSSGIGSDTQYF. CDR3 nucleotides: TGCGCCAGCAGCTCGGGTATAGGTTCCGATACGCAGTATTTT.

The CDR3 nucleotides are TGTGCCGGTTTGCGCCGGACAGGGCTCGTGAACACTGAAGCTTTCTTT. Its translation: CAGLRRTGLVNTEAFF. The V call is TRBV30, the J call TRBJ1-1; 8 nucleotides match TRBD1. Germline lookup yields CDR1 GTSNPN and CDR2 SVGIG (reference sequence). V lost 8 bases and J lost 0; bases outside the gene matches: 14. This CDR3 has 16 amino acids.

The rearrangement joins TRBV12-5 to TRBJ1-1, with 9 nucleotides matching TRBD1. Per germline, CDR1 LGHNT and CDR2 FRNRAP. This CDR3 has 20 amino acids. J lost 4 bases, V lost 2 bases, and 20 bases had no gene match. As DNA, the CDR3 is TGTGCTAGTGGTTTGAATCCTGGAGGCCTCCTCACAGGGGGCGTCACTGAAGCTTTCTTT. It encodes CASGLNPGGLLTGGVTEAFF.

The V and J genes are TRBV3-1 (or the pseudogene TRBV3-2) and TRBJ2-3, with D unclear. Trimming cost V 6 bases and J 1 base, with 11 bases left between them. The CDR3 has 14 residues. Germline CDR1 reads LGHDT; CDR2 reads YNNKEL (reference sequence). CDR3 in amino acids: CASSPGSRTDTQYF. DNA of the CDR3: TGTGCCAGCAGTCCAGGTTCTCGCACAGATACGCAGTATTTT.

CDR3 region: CASSQTSGRHEQYF. The CDR3 coding sequence is TGTGCCAGCAGCCAGACTAGCGGGAGGCACGAGCAGTACTTC. The chain is built from TRBV6-5 and TRBJ2-7; 13 bases align to TRBD2. This CDR3 region has 14 residues. Germline V gene sequence: CDR1 MNHEY, CDR2 SVGAGI. V dropped 6 bases and J dropped 5; count of bases not matched to a gene: 4.

The CDR3 DNA sequence: TGTGCCAGCAGCTCCCAGTCGATCTCGAACACCGGGGAGCTGTTTTTT. Its protein product is CASSSQSISNTGELFF. The gene calls are TRBV7-3 and TRBJ2-2; D not resolved. This CDR3 region has 16 residues. The ends were cut back, 4 bases at V and 0 bases at J, with 12 bases in the middle. Germline CDR1 is SGHTA and CDR2 is FQGTGA.

V usage is TRBV14 and J usage is TRBJ1-2; D unresolved. The V end lost 1 base, the J end lost 4 bases, and 19 bases lay between the germline ends. The V gene's germline CDR1 is SGHDN and CDR2 FVKESK. The CDR3 consists of 17 residues. Written as DNA, the CDR3 is TGTGCCAGCAGCCAAGGGTATCGGGGAAGGAGCGGCTATGGCTACACCTTC. Translated: CASSQGYRGRSGYGYTF.

The V and J genes are TRBV23-1 and TRBJ2-1, with D possibly being TRBD2 (5 bases). TRBV23-1 is placed among ORFs of uncertain function. There are 14 residues in the CDR3. Trimming took off 4 bases at V and 7 bases at J, with 14 bases between the two ends. The CDR3, as DNA: TGCGCCAGCAGTCCCCCAGGAGGAACTAATGAGCAGTTCTTC. Its protein is CASSPPGGTNEQFF.

The chain carries TRBV13 and TRBJ1-2; 8 positions agree with TRBD1. This CDR3 is 13 amino acids long. Trimming took 5 bases from V and 8 from J; bases not matched to a gene: 7. Germline CDR1 and CDR2: PRHDT and FYEKMQ (reference sequence). The CDR3 sequence is CASSAGQGWGYTF. DNA of the CDR3: TGTGCCAGCAGCGCCGGACAGGGCTGGGGCTACACCTTC.

CDR3 residues: CASSLEAGKNEQFF. The CDR3 DNA follows: TGCGCCAGCAGCTTGGAGGCAGGGAAGAATGAGCAGTTCTTC. This chain uses TRBV5-1 with TRBJ2-1, with D maybe TRBD1 (5 bases). Germline lookup yields CDR1 SGHRS and CDR2 YFSETQ. The length of the CDR3 is 14 residues. V lost 0 bases to trimming and J lost 7 bases, with 11 bases between them.

A few counts support this clone. The V gene is TRBV21-1, the J gene TRBJ2-2; TRBD2, the table's D call, lacks a check against the DNA. TRBV21-1 is flagged as a pseudogene. The CDR3 extends over 17 amino acids. The chain's CDR3 is CASSKWVAHEHSGELFF. The CDR3 DNA reads as TGTGCCAGCAGCAAATGGGTAGCCCATGAACATTCCGGGGAGCTGTTTTTT.

The chain has TRBV5-6 and TRBJ1-2, with 7 bases identical to TRBD1. Germline V gene lookup returns CDR1 SGHDT and CDR2 YYEEEE. Germline trimming cut 1 base from V and 4 bases from J; bases unmatched to any gene: 13. This CDR3 spans 17 amino acids. The CDR3: CASSLFQGEWVGYGYTF. The CDR3 DNA follows: TGTGCCAGCAGCTTGTTCCAGGGGGAGTGGGTGGGCTATGGCTACACCTTC.

The chain carries TRBV29-1 and TRBJ2-3; TRBD1 matches 10 bases. The germline gives CDR1 SQVTM, CDR2 ANQGSEA. This CDR3 spans 15 amino acids. J gave up 5 bases and V 5 bases, and 10 bases lay outside the gene matches. Written as DNA, the CDR3 is TGCAGCGTTTCTCTCACGGGGACAGGGGAAGATACGCAGTATTTT. Encoded protein: CSVSLTGTGEDTQYF.

There are a few counts of this clone. The V and J genes are TRBV7-2 and TRBJ2-2; weak D call: TRBD1 (6 bases). Germline V gene data show CDR1 as SGHTA and CDR2 as FQGNSA. The V end was cut by 2 bases, the J end by 5 bases, with 9 bases between. CDR3 length: 14 residues. CDR3 DNA sequence: TGTGCCAGCAGCTTATCCCAGGGGACCGGGGAGCTGTTTTTT. Translating it yields CASSLSQGTGELFF.

The chain uses TRBV5-1 and TRBJ2-7; 7 nucleotides line up with TRBD2. V shed 0 bases, J shed 4 bases, and the junction held 7 bases outside the gene matches. This CDR3 contains 15 residues. Germline V CDR1 and CDR2: SGHRS, YFSETQ. The CDR3: CASSLAGRAAYEQYF. In DNA form, the CDR3 reads TGCGCCAGCAGCTTGGCGGGGAGGGCGGCATACGAGCAGTACTTC.

DNA of the CDR3: TGTGCCAGTACCCGGGTCGGGTTAGGGGCCTATGGCTACACCTTC. This sequence encodes CASTRVGLGAYGYTF. This rearrangement joins TRBV19 to TRBJ1-2; weak D call: TRBD1 (5 bases). Trimming shortened V by 7 bases and J by 4 bases, and 19 bases separated the two germline ends. The CDR3 spans 15 residues. Looked up from germline, CDR1 is LNHDA and CDR2 is SQIVND (reference sequence).

The chain recombines TRBV3-1 (or the pseudogene TRBV3-2) with TRBJ1-2; tentative D call: TRBD1 (6 bases). The CDR3 has 16 residues. In germline, CDR1 is LGHDT, CDR2 YNNKEL (reference sequence). The V gene lost 4 bases and the J gene lost 7 bases, with 22 bases spanning the gap. DNA for the CDR3: TGTGCCAGCAGCCGTATGCCGCAGAGGGGAGGGGGTGGCTACACCTTC. Protein sequence: CASSRMPQRGGGGYTF.

The rearrangement joins TRBV2 to TRBJ1-1; D is undetermined. This CDR3 is built from 12 residues. V was trimmed by 8 bases and J by 1 base, leaving 8 bases between them. The germline V gene encodes CDR1 SNHLY and CDR2 FYNNEI. CDR3 DNA sequence: TGTGCCAGCGGCCGGAGGAACACTGAAGCTTTCTTT. Translating gives CASGRRNTEAFF.